The sequence of this T cell receptor (beta chain) was determined in a study of PD-L1 blockade in urothelial cancer. At the level of the study: Male patients with bladder-origin urothelial cancer numbered about 90% of the roughly 30. Samples came from 3 weeks, at the second dose, and 6 weeks into treatment. Specimens of blood held a median count of roughly 130,000 T cells. Study conclusions and caveats: Stronger expansion of tumor-associated clones in blood at 3 weeks distinguished durable-benefit patients.

Germline V lookup: CDR1 DFQATT, CDR2 SNEGSKA (reference sequence). This CDR3 contains 11 residues. Sequencing was performed with immunoSEQ multiplex PCR; in TCRdb, only in-frame clones are kept and a portion is missing. The sample has roughly 50,000 clones, roughly 80% seen once; the top ten hold approximately 3.3%. A word on this clone: Its cognate antigen is unknown. Other DNA sequences from this sample encode an identical CDR3 as well.

The chain is built from TRBV20-1 and TRBJ2-7; 7 bases match TRBD2. The sample here was PBMCs, taken around atezolizumab (anti-PD-L1) treatment. The source of this sequence is a man between 65 and 79 years old with urothelial cancer. This CDR3 reads CSASGAYEQYF. In nucleotides, the CDR3 is TGCAGCGCGAGCGGGGCCTACGAGCAGTACTTC.